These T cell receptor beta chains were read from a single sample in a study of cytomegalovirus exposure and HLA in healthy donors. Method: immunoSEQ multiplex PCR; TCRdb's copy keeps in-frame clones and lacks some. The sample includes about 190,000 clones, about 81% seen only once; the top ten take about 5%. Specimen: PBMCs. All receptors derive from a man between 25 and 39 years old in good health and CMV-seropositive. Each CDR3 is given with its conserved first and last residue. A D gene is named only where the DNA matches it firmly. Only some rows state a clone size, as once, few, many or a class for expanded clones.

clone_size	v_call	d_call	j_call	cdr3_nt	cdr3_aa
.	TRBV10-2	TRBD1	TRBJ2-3	TGCGCCAGCAGTGGGGCAGGGGGCGCAGATACGCAGTATTTT	CASSGAGGADTQYF
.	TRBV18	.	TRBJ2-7	TGTGCCAGCTCACCACCGGCCTCATGGTACGAGCAGTACTTC	CASSPPASWYEQYF
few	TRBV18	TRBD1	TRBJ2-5	TGTGCCAGCTCACCACAGGGGGCGCGGGAGACCCAGTACTTC	CASSPQGARETQYF
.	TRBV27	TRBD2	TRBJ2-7	TGTGCCAGCAGTTCTAGCGGCAAACTCTCCCACGAGCAGTACTTC	CASSSSGKLSHEQYF
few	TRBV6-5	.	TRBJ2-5	TGTGCCAGCAGTTACTCGATTCTAGTGGAGACCCAGTACTTC	CASSYSILVETQYF
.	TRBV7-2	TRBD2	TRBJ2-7	TGTGCCAGCAGCCCCACCCGTAGCGGGAGAGGCTACGAGCAGTACTTC	CASSPTRSGRGYEQYF
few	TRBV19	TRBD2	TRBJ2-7	TGTGCCAGCCGGACTAGCGGGAGCCCGGCGCTCGAGCAGTACTTC	CASRTSGSPALEQYF
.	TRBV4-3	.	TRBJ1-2	TGCGCCAGCAGCCAAGCCGACGGGGGCTACACCTTC	CASSQADGGYTF
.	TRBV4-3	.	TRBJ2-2	TGCGCCAGCAGCCAAGTCCCCACTATTGGTCTGGAGCTGTTTTTT	CASSQVPTIGLELFF
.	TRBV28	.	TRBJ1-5	TGTGCCAGCAGGGAGGGTAGTGGGCAGCCCCAGCATTTT	CASREGSGQPQHF
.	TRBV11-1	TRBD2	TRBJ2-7	TGTGCCAGCAGCGATAGCGGGGGCGAGCAGTACTTC	CASSDSGGEQYF
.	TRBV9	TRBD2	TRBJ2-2	TGTGCCAGCAGCGGTAGCGGGAGGCGTACCGGGGAGCTGTTTTTT	CASSGSGRRTGELFF
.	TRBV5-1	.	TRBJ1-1	TGCGCCAGCAGCTTAATTTCAGGGCTGAACACTGAAGCTTTCTTT	CASSLISGLNTEAFF
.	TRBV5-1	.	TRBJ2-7	TGCGCCAGCAGCTTGGAAGATTCGGACGAGCAGTACTTC	CASSLEDSDEQYF
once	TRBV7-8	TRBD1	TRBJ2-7	TGTGCCAGCAGCCTATCGACCGGGACAGGGACCTACGAGCAGTACTTC	CASSLSTGTGTYEQYF
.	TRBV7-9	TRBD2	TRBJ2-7	TGTGCCAGCAGCCGGGGGGGCTGGGACGAGCAGTACTTC	CASSRGGWDEQYF
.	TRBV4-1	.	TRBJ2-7	TGCGCCAGCAGCCCGAGGACGGGGTTCTACTACGAGCAGTACTTC	CASSPRTGFYYEQYF
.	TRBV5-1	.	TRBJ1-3	TGCGCCAGCAGCTTGGGGGGCCAGTCTGGAAACACCATATATTTT	CASSLGGQSGNTIYF
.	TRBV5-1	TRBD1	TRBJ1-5	TGCGCCAGCAGCCGGACAGGCGGCAATCAGCCCCAGCATTTT	CASSRTGGNQPQHF
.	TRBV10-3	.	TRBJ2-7	TGTGCCATCAGTGAGTCCCCAGGGATTAGGGCCTACGAGCAGTACTTC	CAISESPGIRAYEQYF
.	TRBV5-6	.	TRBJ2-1	TGTGCCAGCAGCTTGTCGACGGACACCTACAATGAGCAGTTCTTC	CASSLSTDTYNEQFF
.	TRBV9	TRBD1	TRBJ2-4	TGTGCCAGCAGCTCTGACAGGGGTCGAGCCAAAAACATTCAGTACTTC	CASSSDRGRAKNIQYF
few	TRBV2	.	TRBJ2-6	TGTGCCAGGGGAGCGGGTGTGAACTCTGGGGCCAACGTCCTGACTTTC	CARGAGVNSGANVLTF
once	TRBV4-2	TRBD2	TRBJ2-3	TGTGCCAGCAGCCAAGACGCGGGGGGGCCAGGAGATACGCAGTATTTT	CASSQDAGGPGDTQYF
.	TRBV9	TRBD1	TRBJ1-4	TGTGCCAGCAGCGTAGAGGGACAGAGTAATGAAAAACTGTTTTTT	CASSVEGQSNEKLFF
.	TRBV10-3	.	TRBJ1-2	TGTGCCATCAGTGAGTCGCGACAGGTGTCTGGCTACACCTTC	CAISESRQVSGYTF
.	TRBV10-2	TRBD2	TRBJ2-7	TGCGCCAGCAGTCCTTATACCCAGAGCGGGGTCTACGAGCAGTACTTC	CASSPYTQSGVYEQYF
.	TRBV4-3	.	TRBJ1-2	TGCGCCAGCAGCCAAGAGGCAGGCCGGAACTATGGCTACACCTTC	CASSQEAGRNYGYTF
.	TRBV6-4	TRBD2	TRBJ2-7	TGTGCCAGCAGCCTACTAGCGGGAAGCTCCTACGAGCAGTACTTC	CASSLLAGSSYEQYF